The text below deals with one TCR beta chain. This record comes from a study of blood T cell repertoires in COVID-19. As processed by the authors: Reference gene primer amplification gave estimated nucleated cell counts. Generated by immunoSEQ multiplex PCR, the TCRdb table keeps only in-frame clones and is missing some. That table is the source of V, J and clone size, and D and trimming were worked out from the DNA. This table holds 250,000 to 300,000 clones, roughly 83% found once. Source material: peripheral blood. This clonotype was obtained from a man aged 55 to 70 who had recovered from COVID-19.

The CDR3 spells CASSPPGTTYEQYF. The CDR3 bases are TGCGCCAGCAGCCCTCCCGGGACTACCTACGAGCAGTACTTC. V gene TRBV4-1 combines with J gene TRBJ2-7; TRBD2 aligns across 7 bases. The germline CDR1 and CDR2 sequences are MGHRA and YSYEKL. J gave up 2 bases and V 4 bases, and 5 bases lay outside the gene matches. This CDR3 spans 14 amino acids.